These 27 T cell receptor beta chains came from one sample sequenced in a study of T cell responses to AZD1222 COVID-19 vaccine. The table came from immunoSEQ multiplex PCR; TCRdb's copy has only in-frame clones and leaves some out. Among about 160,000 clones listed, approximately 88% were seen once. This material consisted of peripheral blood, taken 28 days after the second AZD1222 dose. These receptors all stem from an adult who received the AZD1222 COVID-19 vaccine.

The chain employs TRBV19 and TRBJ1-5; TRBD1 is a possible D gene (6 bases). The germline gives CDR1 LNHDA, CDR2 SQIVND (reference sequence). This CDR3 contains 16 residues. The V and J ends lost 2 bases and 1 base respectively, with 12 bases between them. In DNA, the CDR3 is TGTGCCAGTAGTATATGGGGGCAAGGAAGCAATCAGCCCCAGCATTTT. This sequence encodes CASSIWGQGSNQPQHF.

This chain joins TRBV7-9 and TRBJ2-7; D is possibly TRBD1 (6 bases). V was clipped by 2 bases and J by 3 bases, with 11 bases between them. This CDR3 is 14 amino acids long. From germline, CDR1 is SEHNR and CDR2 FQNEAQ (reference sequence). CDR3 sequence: CASSLTGKDYEQYF. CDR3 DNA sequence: TGTGCCAGCAGCTTAACAGGGAAAGACTACGAGCAGTACTTC.

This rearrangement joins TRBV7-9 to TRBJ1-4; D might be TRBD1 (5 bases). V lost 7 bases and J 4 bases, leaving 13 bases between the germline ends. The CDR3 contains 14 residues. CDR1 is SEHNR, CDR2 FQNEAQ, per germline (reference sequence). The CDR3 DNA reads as TGTGCCAGCACTCAGGTGGGACTTAATGAAAAACTGTTTTTT. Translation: CASTQVGLNEKLFF.

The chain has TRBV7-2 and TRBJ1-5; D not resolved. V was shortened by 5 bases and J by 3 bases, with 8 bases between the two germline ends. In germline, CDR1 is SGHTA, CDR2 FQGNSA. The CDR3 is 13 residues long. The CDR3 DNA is TGTGCCAGCAGCGTCGGTACCAATCAGCCCCAGCATTTT. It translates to CASSVGTNQPQHF.

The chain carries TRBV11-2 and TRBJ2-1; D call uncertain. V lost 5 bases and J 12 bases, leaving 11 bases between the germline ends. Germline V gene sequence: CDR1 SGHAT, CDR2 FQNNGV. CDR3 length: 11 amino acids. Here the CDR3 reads CASSRSGRQFF. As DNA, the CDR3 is TGTGCCAGCAGCCGTTCTGGCCGGCAGTTCTTC.

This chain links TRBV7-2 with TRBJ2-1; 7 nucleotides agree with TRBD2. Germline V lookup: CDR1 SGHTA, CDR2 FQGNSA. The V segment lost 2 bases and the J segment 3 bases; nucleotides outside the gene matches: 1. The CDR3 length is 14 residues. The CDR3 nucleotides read TGTGCCAGCAGCTTACGGGGGGACTACAATGAGCAGTTCTTC. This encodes CASSLRGDYNEQFF.

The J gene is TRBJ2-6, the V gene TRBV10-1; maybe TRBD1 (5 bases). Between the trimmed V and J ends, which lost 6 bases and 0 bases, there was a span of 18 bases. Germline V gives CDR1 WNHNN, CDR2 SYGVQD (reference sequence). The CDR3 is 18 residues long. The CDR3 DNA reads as TGCGCCAGCAGCCCGTACAGGCCAAGATTCTCTGGGGCCAACGTCCTGACTTTC. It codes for CASSPYRPRFSGANVLTF.

The CDR3 sequence: CASSVGIGRAGAPGEQYF. The CDR3 nucleotides are TGTGCCAGCAGCGTGGGCATTGGTCGAGCGGGGGCCCCGGGTGAGCAGTACTTC. The chain couples TRBV9 to TRBJ2-7, with 8 positions matching TRBD2. Trimming cost V 2 bases and J 7 bases; bases outside gene matches: 20. Germline loops: CDR1 SGDLS, CDR2 YYNGEE. The CDR3 totals 18 residues. The entire variable domain, with the rest obtained from reference TRBV9 and TRBJ2-7, is as follows: DSGVTQTPKHLITATGQRVTLRCSPRSGDLSVYWYQQSLDQGLQFLIQYYNGEERAKGNILERFSAQQFPDLHSELNLSSLELGDSALYFCASSVGIGRAGAPGEQYFGPGTRLTVT.

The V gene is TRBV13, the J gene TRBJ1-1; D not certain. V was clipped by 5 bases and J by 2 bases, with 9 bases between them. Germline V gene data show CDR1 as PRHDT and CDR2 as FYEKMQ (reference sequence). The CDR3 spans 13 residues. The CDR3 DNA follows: TGTGCCAGCAGCCTGAGGTTAAACACTGAAGCTTTCTTT. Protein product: CASSLRLNTEAFF. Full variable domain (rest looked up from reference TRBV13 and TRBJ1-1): AAGVIQSPRHLIKEKRETATLKCYPIPRHDTVYWYQQGPGQDPQFLISFYEKMQSDKGSIPDRFSAQQFSDYHSELNMSSLELGDSALYFCASSLRLNTEAFFGQGTRLTVV.

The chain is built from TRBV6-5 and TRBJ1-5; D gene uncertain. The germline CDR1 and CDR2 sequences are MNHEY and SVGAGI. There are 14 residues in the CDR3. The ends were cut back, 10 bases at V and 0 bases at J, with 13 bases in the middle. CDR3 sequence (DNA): TGTGCCACCCAAGATCCTTATAGCAATCAGCCCCAGCATTTT. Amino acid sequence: CATQDPYSNQPQHF.

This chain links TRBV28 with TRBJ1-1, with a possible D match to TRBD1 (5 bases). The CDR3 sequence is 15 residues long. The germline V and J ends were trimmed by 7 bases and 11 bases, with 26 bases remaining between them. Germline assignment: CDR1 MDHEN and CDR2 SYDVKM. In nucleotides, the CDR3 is TGTGCCAGCAATCGTGGCGGGGCGCCGGCTAGGGCGGCTTTCTTT. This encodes CASNRGGAPARAAFF.

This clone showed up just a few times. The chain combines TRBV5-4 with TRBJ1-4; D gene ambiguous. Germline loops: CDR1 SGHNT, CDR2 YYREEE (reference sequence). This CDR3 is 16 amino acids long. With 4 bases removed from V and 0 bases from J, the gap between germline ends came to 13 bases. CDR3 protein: CASSLATAPTNEKLFF. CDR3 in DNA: TGTGCCAGCAGCCTGGCGACGGCCCCAACTAATGAAAAACTGTTTTTT.

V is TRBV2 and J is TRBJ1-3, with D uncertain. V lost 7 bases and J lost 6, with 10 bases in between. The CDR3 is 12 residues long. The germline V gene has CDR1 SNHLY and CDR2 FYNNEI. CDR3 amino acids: CASMGGENTIYF. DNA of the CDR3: TGTGCCAGCATGGGCGGAGAAAACACCATATATTTT. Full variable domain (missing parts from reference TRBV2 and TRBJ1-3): EPEVTQTPSHQVTQMGQEVILRCVPISNHLYFYWYRQILGQKVEFLVSFYNNEISEKSEIFDDQFSVERPDGSNFTLKIRSTKLEDSAMYFCASMGGENTIYFGEGSWLTVV.

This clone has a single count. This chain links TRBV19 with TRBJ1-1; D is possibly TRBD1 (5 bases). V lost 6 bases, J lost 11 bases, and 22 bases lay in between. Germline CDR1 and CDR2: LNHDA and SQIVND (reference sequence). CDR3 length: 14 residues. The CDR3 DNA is TGTGCCAGTAGGACCTCCCCGGGGGAGGTCGGGGCTTTCTTT. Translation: CASRTSPGEVGAFF.

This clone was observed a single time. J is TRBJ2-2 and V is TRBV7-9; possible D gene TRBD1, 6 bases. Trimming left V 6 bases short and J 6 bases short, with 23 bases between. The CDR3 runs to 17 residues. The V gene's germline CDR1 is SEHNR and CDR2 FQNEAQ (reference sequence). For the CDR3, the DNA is TGTGCCAGCAGTCCCCCCGTGGCAGGGGTAGGATCCGGGGAGCTGTTTTTT. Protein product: CASSPPVAGVGSGELFF.

CDR3 DNA: TGTGCCAGCAGCTGGGCCGGGACAGGGCCTGGCTACACCTTC. It specifies CASSWAGTGPGYTF. The chain joins TRBV5-6 to TRBJ1-2; 9 bases are shared with TRBD1. Unmatched junction bases numbered 7, after V lost 3 bases and J lost 7 bases. This CDR3 has 14 amino acids. CDR1 and CDR2 from the germline V gene are SGHDT and YYEEEE.

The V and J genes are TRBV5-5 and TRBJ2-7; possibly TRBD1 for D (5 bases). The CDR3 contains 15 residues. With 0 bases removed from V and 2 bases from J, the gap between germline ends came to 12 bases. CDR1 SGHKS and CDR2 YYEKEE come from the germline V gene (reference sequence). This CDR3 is CASSLGDRIPYEQYF. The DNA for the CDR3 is TGTGCCAGCAGCTTGGGCGACAGAATTCCCTACGAGCAGTACTTC.

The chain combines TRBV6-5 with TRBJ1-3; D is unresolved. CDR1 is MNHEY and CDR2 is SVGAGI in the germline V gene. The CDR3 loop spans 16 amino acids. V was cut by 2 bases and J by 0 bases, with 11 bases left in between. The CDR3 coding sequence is TGTGCCAGCAGTTACGCCCCTCCGGTCTCTGGAAACACCATATATTTT. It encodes CASSYAPPVSGNTIYF.

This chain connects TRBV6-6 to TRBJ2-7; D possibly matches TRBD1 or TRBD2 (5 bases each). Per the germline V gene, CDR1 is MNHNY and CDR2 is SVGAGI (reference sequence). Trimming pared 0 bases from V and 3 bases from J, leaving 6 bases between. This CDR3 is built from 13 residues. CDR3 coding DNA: TGTGCCAGCAGTTACTCGAGGGGCTACGAGCAGTACTTC. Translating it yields CASSYSRGYEQYF.

The CDR3 DNA reads as TGTGCCTGGAGTGTACAGGGGGGGTCGGGGGAGACCCAGTACTTC. It encodes CAWSVQGGSGETQYF. This chain uses TRBV30 with TRBJ2-5, with a tentative D call TRBD1 (8 bases). The CDR3 is 15 residues long. Per germline, CDR1 GTSNPN and CDR2 SVGIG (reference sequence). The germline V and J ends were trimmed by 0 bases and 5 bases, with 16 bases remaining between them.

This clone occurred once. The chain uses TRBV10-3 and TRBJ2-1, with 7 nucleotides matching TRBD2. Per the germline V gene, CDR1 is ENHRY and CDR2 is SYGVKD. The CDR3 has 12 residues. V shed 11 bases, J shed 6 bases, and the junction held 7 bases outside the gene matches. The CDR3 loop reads CAGGEPLNEQFF. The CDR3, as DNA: TGTGCCGGGGGGGAACCTCTCAATGAGCAGTTCTTC.

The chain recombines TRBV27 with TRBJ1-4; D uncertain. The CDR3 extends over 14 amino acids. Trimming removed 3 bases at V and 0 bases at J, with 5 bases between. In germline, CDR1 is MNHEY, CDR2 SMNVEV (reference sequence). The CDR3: CASSFTATNEKLFF. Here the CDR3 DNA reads TGTGCCAGCAGTTTCACAGCAACTAATGAAAAACTGTTTTTT.

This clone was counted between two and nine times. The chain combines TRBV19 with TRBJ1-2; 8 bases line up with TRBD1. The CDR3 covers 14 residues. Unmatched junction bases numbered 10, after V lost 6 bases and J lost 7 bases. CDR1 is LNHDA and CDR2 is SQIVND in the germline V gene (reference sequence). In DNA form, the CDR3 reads TGTGCCAGTAGGGGGTCACTCGGACAGGGTGGCTACACCTTC. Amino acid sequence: CASRGSLGQGGYTF.

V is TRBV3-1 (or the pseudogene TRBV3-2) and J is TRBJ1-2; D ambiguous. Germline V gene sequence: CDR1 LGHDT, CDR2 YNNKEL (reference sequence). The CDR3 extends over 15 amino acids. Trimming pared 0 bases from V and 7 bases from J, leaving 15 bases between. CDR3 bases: TGTGCCAGCAGCCAAGATCCGGGCAGGAAGGCTGGCTACACCTTC. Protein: CASSQDPGRKAGYTF.

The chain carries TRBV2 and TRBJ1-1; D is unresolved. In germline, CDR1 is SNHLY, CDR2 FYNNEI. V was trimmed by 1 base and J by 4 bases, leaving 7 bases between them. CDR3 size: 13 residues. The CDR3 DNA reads TGTGCCAGCAGTGAAGGTCAAAGCACTGAAGCTTTCTTT. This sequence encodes CASSEGQSTEAFF.

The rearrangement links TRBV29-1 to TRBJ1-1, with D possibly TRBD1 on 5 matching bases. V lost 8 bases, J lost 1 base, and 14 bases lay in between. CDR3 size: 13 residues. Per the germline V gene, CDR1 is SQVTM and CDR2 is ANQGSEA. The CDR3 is CSHSSGWNTEAFF. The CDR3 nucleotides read TGCAGCCACTCGTCAGGGTGGAACACTGAAGCTTTCTTT.

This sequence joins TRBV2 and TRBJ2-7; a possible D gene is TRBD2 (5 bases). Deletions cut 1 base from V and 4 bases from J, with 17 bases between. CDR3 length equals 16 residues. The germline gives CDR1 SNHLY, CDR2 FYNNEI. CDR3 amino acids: CASSEEGGRLLYEQYF. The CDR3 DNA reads TGTGCCAGCAGTGAAGAGGGTGGGAGATTGTTGTACGAGCAGTACTTC.